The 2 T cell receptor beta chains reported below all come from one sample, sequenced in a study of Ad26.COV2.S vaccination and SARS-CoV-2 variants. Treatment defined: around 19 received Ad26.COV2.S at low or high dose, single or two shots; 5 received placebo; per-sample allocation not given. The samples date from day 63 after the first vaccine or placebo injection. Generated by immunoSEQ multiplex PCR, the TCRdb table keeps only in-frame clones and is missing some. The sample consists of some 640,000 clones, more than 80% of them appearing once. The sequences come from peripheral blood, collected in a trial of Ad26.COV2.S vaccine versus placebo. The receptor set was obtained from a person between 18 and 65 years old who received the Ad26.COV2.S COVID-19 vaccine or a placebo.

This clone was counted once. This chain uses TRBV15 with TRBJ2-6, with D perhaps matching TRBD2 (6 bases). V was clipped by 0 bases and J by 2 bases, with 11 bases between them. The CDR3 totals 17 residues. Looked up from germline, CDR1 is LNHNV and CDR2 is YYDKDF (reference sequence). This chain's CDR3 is CATSRDRGTAGANVLTF. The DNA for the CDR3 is TGTGCCACCAGCAGAGATCGGGGGACGGCTGGGGCCAACGTCCTGACTTTC.

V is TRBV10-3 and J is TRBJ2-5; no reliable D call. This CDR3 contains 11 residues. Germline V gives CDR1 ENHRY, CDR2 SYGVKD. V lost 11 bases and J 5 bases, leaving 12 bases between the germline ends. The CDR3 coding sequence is TGTGCCCCAATTTTGGAGGAGACCCAGTACTTC. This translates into CAPILEETQYF.